Listed below are T cell receptor beta chains from one sample, sequenced in a study of cytomegalovirus exposure and HLA in healthy donors. Clones were sequenced by immunoSEQ multiplex PCR, and TCRdb holds only the in-frame ones, with some missing. This table has under 130,000 clones, roughly 66% appearing once. Material for sequencing was PBMCs. The receptors come from a woman between 50 and 59 years old in good health and CMV-seronegative. Both conserved end residues are part of each CDR3. D genes are given only for firm matches. Part of the rows lack a size; the others show once, few, many or a class for expanded clones.

>few|NA|TRBV4-1|15|TRBJ1-4
CASSQEDAGGEKLFF
TGCGCCAGCAGCCAAGAAGATGCGGGCGGTGAAAAACTGTTTTTT
>NA|TRBD2|TRBV2|16|TRBJ2-3
CASSEALAGSSDTQYF
TGTGCCAGCAGTGAAGCGCTAGCGGGGAGTTCAGATACGCAGTATTTT
>NA|TRBD1|TRBV5-1|15|TRBJ1-2
CASSPEPGQTYGYTF
TGCGCCAGCAGTCCGGAACCGGGACAGACCTATGGCTACACCTTC
>NA|TRBD1|TRBV29-1|14|TRBJ1-2
CSVASTGTGNGYTF
TGCAGCGTTGCGTCGACCGGGACAGGGAACGGCTACACCTTC
>NA|TRBD1|TRBV2|13|TRBJ2-7
CASRQGASYEQYF
TGTGCCAGTAGACAGGGGGCAAGCTACGAGCAGTACTTC
>NA|TRBD1|TRBV5-4|18|TRBJ1-2
CASTFRIRRDRDFHGYTF
TGTGCCAGCACCTTTCGTATCCGACGGGACAGGGATTTTCATGGCTACACCTTC
>NA|NA|TRBV11-2|19|TRBJ2-6
CASRFTGSVWAAGANVLTF
TGTGCCAGCAGATTCACAGGCTCTGTTTGGGCAGCTGGGGCCAACGTCCTGACTTTC
>few|NA|TRBV6-4|12|TRBJ1-1
CASSGGGTEAFF
TGTGCCAGCAGTGGGGGGGGGACTGAAGCTTTCTTT
>NA|TRBD1|TRBV15|15|TRBJ2-7
CATSRPGQGPYEQYF
TGTGCCACCAGCAGGCCGGGACAGGGCCCCTACGAGCAGTACTTC
>NA|NA|TRBV5-1|13|TRBJ1-4
CASRDRRNEKLFF
TGCGCCAGCAGAGACAGGAGGAATGAAAAACTGTTTTTT
>NA|NA|TRBV5-1|15|TRBJ2-3
CASSLDRTSTDTQYF
TGCGCCAGCAGCTTGGACCGGACTAGCACAGATACGCAGTATTTT
>NA|TRBD1|TRBV7-2|15|TRBJ2-3
CASSASRTGMDTQYF
TGTGCCAGCAGCGCCAGCAGGACAGGGATGGATACGCAGTATTTT
>NA|TRBD1|TRBV5-4|15|TRBJ2-7
CASSNRDRESYEQYF
TGTGCCAGCAGCAACCGGGACAGGGAATCCTACGAGCAGTACTTC
>NA|NA|TRBV7-2|15|TRBJ2-3
CASSFQGTVTDTQYF
TGTGCCAGCAGCTTTCAGGGAACTGTCACAGATACGCAGTATTTT
>NA|NA|TRBV4-3|15|TRBJ1-2
CASSQGTGPNYGYTF
TGCGCCAGCAGCCAAGGAACAGGGCCTAACTATGGCTACACCTTC
>NA|NA|TRBV7-2|15|TRBJ2-1
CASSLEASSYNEQFF
TGTGCCAGCAGCTTAGAGGCTAGCTCCTACAATGAGCAGTTCTTC
>NA|NA|TRBV18|15|TRBJ1-5
CASGPTGIANQPQHF
TGTGCCAGCGGCCCTACGGGGATCGCCAATCAGCCCCAGCATTTT
>NA|NA|TRBV20-1|11|TRBJ2-3
CSARDLDTQYF
TGCAGTGCTAGAGACCTAGATACGCAGTATTTT
>NA|NA|TRBV10-3|11|TRBJ2-1
CAIMEGDEQFF
TGTGCCATCATGGAGGGAGACGAGCAGTTCTTC
>NA|TRBD1|TRBV5-1|15|TRBJ2-2
CASSLDRGDSGELFF
TGCGCCAGCAGCTTGGACAGGGGGGATTCCGGGGAGCTGTTTTTT
>NA|TRBD2|TRBV4-1|15|TRBJ2-1
CASASGTSGPEREFF
TGCGCCAGCGCCTCCGGGACTAGCGGGCCAGAGCGGGAGTTCTTC
>NA|NA|TRBV2|13|TRBJ2-5
CASEAAGSETQYF
TGTGCCAGCGAAGCGGCAGGCAGCGAGACCCAGTACTTC